These 20 T cell receptor beta chains originate from one sample sequenced in a study of T-cell memory formation after mild COVID-19. Via MiXCR, TCRdb re-called the 5' RACE reads, giving one row per CDR3 protein. The table has more than 300,000 distinct CDR3 sequences, approximately 15% seen once. Input material: PBMCs or a T cell subset sorted from them (not recorded which). The receptors were gathered from a man aged 18 to 29 who had mild COVID-19 (a few samples of this study predate the infection). Cell type and time point are not known.

This clonotype was found a few times. This chain connects TRBV12-3 or TRBV12-4 to TRBJ2-3; 10 bases map to TRBD2. The CDR3 extends over 16 amino acids. V dropped 7 bases and J dropped 0; count of bases not matched to a gene: 7. CDR3 DNA: TGTGCCAGCAACCGAGATAGCGGGGGGAGCACAGATACGCAGTATTTT. Its protein product is CASNRDSGGSTDTQYF.

This chain joins TRBV7-2 and TRBJ2-7; D remains ambiguous. This CDR3 has 14 amino acids. The germline V and J ends were trimmed by 0 bases and 9 bases, with 15 bases remaining between them. Germline loops: CDR1 SGHTA, CDR2 FQGNSA. The CDR3 reads CASSLAGSRTRQYF. The CDR3 region has the DNA TGTGCCAGCAGCTTAGCGGGCTCCCGTACGAGGCAGTACTTC. Full variable domain (rest looked up from reference TRBV7-2 and TRBJ2-7): GAGVSQSPSNKVTEKGKDVELRCDPISGHTALYWYRQSLGQGLEFLIYFQGNSAPDKSGLPSDRFSAERTGGSVSTLTIQRTQQEDSAVYLCASSLAGSRTRQYFGPGTRLTVT.

The sample holds one count of this clonotype. The V gene is TRBV19, the J gene TRBJ2-1; possibly TRBD2 for D (6 bases). Germline loops: CDR1 LNHDA, CDR2 SQIVND (reference sequence). This CDR3 contains 14 residues. Trimming stripped 6 bases from V and 1 base from J, with 10 bases between. The CDR3 spells CASSPAGSYNEQFF. Here the CDR3 DNA reads TGTGCCAGTAGCCCCGCGGGGTCCTACAATGAGCAGTTCTTC.

This chain joins TRBV29-1 and TRBJ2-3; D gene unclear. CDR1 and CDR2 (germline): SQVTM, ANQGSEA. Trimming cost V 8 bases and J 4 bases, with 13 bases left between them. CDR3 size: 12 residues. CDR3 sequence reads: CSPRLAADTQYF. Here the CDR3 DNA reads TGCAGCCCCCGTCTGGCCGCAGATACGCAGTATTTT.

The chain uses TRBV15 and TRBJ2-3, with D tentatively TRBD2 (6 bases). V was cut by 4 bases and J by 2 bases, with 10 bases left in between. This CDR3 has 14 amino acids. Germline V gene lookup returns CDR1 LNHNV and CDR2 YYDKDF (reference sequence). The CDR3 sequence is CATSTVAVTDTQYF. The CDR3 DNA is TGTGCCACCAGCACTGTAGCGGTCACAGATACGCAGTATTTT.

This clonotype was picked up a small number of times. The rearrangement links TRBV6-5 to TRBJ2-2, with 8 bases lining up with TRBD1. Looked up from germline, CDR1 is MNHEY and CDR2 is SVGAGI. This CDR3 has 16 amino acids. V dropped 0 bases and J dropped 3; count of bases not matched to a gene: 3. CDR3 in amino acids: CASSYSTGADTGELFF. The CDR3 DNA reads TGTGCCAGCAGTTACTCGACAGGGGCAGACACCGGGGAGCTGTTTTTT.

The chain joins TRBV20-1 to TRBJ2-7, with D tentatively TRBD2 (6 bases). Looked up from germline, CDR1 is DFQATT and CDR2 is SNEGSKA (reference sequence). The CDR3 has 15 amino acids. V lost 1 base to trimming and J lost 0 bases, with 13 bases between them. The chain's CDR3 is CSARVAGSHSYEQYF. The CDR3 bases are TGCAGTGCTAGAGTTGCGGGGAGTCACTCCTACGAGCAGTACTTC.

The chain joins TRBV2 to TRBJ2-3, with 9 positions matching TRBD2. The CDR3 has 17 residues. CDR1 and CDR2 from the germline V gene are SNHLY and FYNNEI. V lost 8 bases, J lost 1 base, and 13 bases stayed unmatched. In DNA form, the CDR3 reads TGTGCCAGCCTAACCTTAATCTGGACTAGCGGCACAGATACGCAGTATTTT. This sequence encodes CASLTLIWTSGTDTQYF.

This chain uses TRBV7-2 with TRBJ2-3; 8 nucleotides line up with TRBD1. Germline CDR1 and CDR2: SGHTA and FQGNSA. The V segment lost 3 bases and the J segment 3 bases; nucleotides outside the gene matches: 5. The CDR3 sequence is 15 residues long. The CDR3 loop is CASSFRGRWTDTQYF. The DNA of the CDR3 is TGTGCCAGCAGCTTCAGGGGGCGTTGGACAGATACGCAGTATTTT.

V is TRBV7-8 and J is TRBJ2-7, with 8 bases aligning to TRBD1. The germline V gene has CDR1 SGHVS and CDR2 FQNEAQ. This CDR3 comprises 16 residues. After removal of 5 bases from V and 2 bases from J, the junction contained 11 bases not matched to a gene. For the CDR3, the DNA is TGTGCCAGCAGCGCGAGAGTCGGACAGGGTGCCTACGAGCAGTACTTC. It is translated as CASSARVGQGAYEQYF. The whole variable domain, filled in from reference TRBV7-8 and TRBJ2-7, reads GAGVSQSPRYKVAKRGQDVALRCDPISGHVSLFWYQQALGQGPEFLTYFQNEAQLDKSGLPSDRFFAERPEGSVSTLKIQRTQQEDSAVYLCASSARVGQGAYEQYFGPGTRLTVT.

The chain combines TRBV11-3 with TRBJ2-3, with D unclear. CDR1 and CDR2 from the germline V gene are SGHNT and YENEEA. The CDR3 is made up of 15 amino acids. Trimming shortened V by 1 base and J by 0 bases, and 8 bases separated the two germline ends. The CDR3 here is CASSLGVRSTDTQYF. In nucleotides, the CDR3 is TGTGCCAGCAGCTTAGGAGTGAGGAGCACAGATACGCAGTATTTT.

Only a few counts were recorded for this clonotype. The rearrangement joins TRBV20-1 to TRBJ1-2; D is unresolved. CDR3 length equals 13 residues. V lost 0 bases and J 4 bases, leaving 9 bases between the germline ends. Germline CDR1 reads DFQATT; CDR2 reads SNEGSKA (reference sequence). The CDR3 reads CSARDLEGYGYTF. The CDR3 nucleotides read TGCAGTGCTAGAGATCTGGAGGGCTATGGCTACACCTTC.

The V call is TRBV5-1, the J call TRBJ1-1; no definite D call. Deletions cut 6 bases from V and 1 base from J, with 13 bases between. CDR3 size: 14 residues. CDR1 and CDR2 from the germline V gene are SGHRS and YFSETQ. The CDR3 here is CASMTDLRNTEAFF. Here the CDR3 DNA reads TGCGCCAGCATGACGGACTTACGGAACACTGAAGCTTTCTTT.

This clonotype came up many times. In nucleotides, the CDR3 is TGTGCCAGCAGCGTAGGTGGAGAGAATGAGCAGTTCTTC. This gives the protein CASSVGGENEQFF. The rearrangement joins TRBV9 to TRBJ2-1; no definite D call. The germline gives CDR1 SGDLS, CDR2 YYNGEE. Trimming left V 0 bases short and J 7 bases short, with 8 bases between. This CDR3 region has 13 residues.

The CDR3 here is CASSQGASGVGPGYGYTF. CDR3 bases: TGTGCCAGCAGCCAAGGAGCTTCGGGGGTCGGGCCTGGCTATGGCTACACCTTC. V and J are TRBV3-1 and TRBJ1-2; maybe TRBD1 (5 bases). CDR1 and CDR2 (germline): LGHDT, YNNKEL (reference sequence). Trimming left V 1 base short and J 4 bases short, with 22 bases between. This CDR3 has 18 residues.

This clonotype has more than one count but fewer than ten. The genes are TRBV12-3 or TRBV12-4 and TRBJ2-1, with D perhaps given as TRBD1 or TRBD2 (6 bases each). The CDR3 length is 15 residues. V was clipped by 3 bases and J by 7 bases, with 16 bases between them. The CDR3: CASSFPGAPSNEQFF. The CDR3 DNA is TGTGCCAGCAGTTTTCCGGGGGCCCCTAGTAATGAGCAGTTCTTC.

This clonotype was seen once. Written as DNA, the CDR3 is TGTGCCACCAGTGTCTCGTCCCTTTCGGATGGCTACACCTTC. This gives the protein CATSVSSLSDGYTF. The chain recombines TRBV24-1 with TRBJ1-2, with D unclear. This CDR3 has 14 amino acids. V lost 5 bases and J 6 bases, leaving 15 bases between the germline ends. Germline V lookup: CDR1 KGHDR, CDR2 SFDVKD.

The rearrangement links TRBV5-3 to TRBJ1-1, with TRBD1 matching 11 bases. TRBV5-3 carries the ORF label, with uncertain function. The J segment lost 4 bases and the V segment lost 0 bases, leaving 23 bases of the junction unmatched. This CDR3 comprises 22 residues. CDR3 sequence reads: CARSLEPPHPVGTGGFGTEAFF. CDR3 bases: TGTGCCAGAAGCTTGGAGCCACCCCATCCGGTCGGGACAGGGGGATTCGGCACTGAAGCTTTCTTT.

The CDR3 loop reads CASQRTGYEQYV. CDR3 in DNA: TGTGCCAGCCAGCGGACAGGGTACGAGCAGTACGTC. The V gene is TRBV28, the J gene TRBJ2-7; TRBD1 matches 8 bases. The length of the CDR3 is 12 residues. Germline trimming cut 8 bases from V and 4 bases from J; bases unmatched to any gene: 4. CDR1 and CDR2 from the germline V gene are MDHEN and SYDVKM.

The V gene is TRBV7-2, the J gene TRBJ2-3; 9 bases are a match to TRBD2. V lost 5 bases and J lost 0; bases outside the gene matches: 6. CDR1 SGHTA and CDR2 FQGNSA come from the germline V gene. This CDR3 is built from 16 residues. In nucleotides, the CDR3 is TGTGCCAGCAGCCTCTCTAGCGGGGCTAGCACAGATACGCAGTATTTT. This sequence encodes CASSLSSGASTDTQYF.